This T cell receptor (beta chain) derives from a study of vaccination effects on CD4 cells after COVID-19. Whole-study results and caveats: Vaccine- and infection-induced clones showed marked clonal contraction late following vaccination.

The V end was cut by 1 base, the J end by 3 bases, with 16 bases between. Per the germline V gene, CDR1 is GTSNPN and CDR2 is SVGIG (reference sequence). This CDR3 has 16 amino acids. Concerning this clone: Its antigen is currently unknown.

TCRdb's copy holds only in-frame clones and misses some; the assay was immunoSEQ multiplex PCR. The table includes about 61,000 clones, around 81% detected once. ViraFEST expansion of antigen-specific CD4+ T cells with viral peptide pools preceded sequencing. Upon completion of roughly ten days in culture, CD4+ T cells were isolated. Among the vaccine recipients, none had a prior SARS-CoV-2 infection, and nucleocapsid antibodies were negative. A density of about 2 million PBMC per well was used; these cells were cultured with about 9.1 IU/ml IL-2 and roughly 10 ug/ml peptides. IL-2 medium was substituted for half the medium on days 3 and 7.

The chain uses TRBV30 and TRBJ1-5, with D hard to call. Material: CD4+ T cells from PBMCs cultured with HCoV-229E spike peptides, obtained before COVID-19 vaccination. This TCR was recovered from a human donor who received a COVID-19 vaccine. The CDR3 DNA reads TGTGCCTGGAGTGCGGCGTCCCCCAGGCACAATCAGCCCCAGCATTTT. Its translation: CAWSAASPRHNQPQHF. Looking up the rest from reference TRBV30 and TRBJ1-5 gives the full variable domain: SQTIHQWPATLVQPVGSPLSLECTVEGTSNPNLYWYRQAAGRGLQLLFYSVGIGQISSEVPQNLSASRPQDRQFILSSKKLLLSDSGFYLCAWSAASPRHNQPQHFGDGTRLSIL.